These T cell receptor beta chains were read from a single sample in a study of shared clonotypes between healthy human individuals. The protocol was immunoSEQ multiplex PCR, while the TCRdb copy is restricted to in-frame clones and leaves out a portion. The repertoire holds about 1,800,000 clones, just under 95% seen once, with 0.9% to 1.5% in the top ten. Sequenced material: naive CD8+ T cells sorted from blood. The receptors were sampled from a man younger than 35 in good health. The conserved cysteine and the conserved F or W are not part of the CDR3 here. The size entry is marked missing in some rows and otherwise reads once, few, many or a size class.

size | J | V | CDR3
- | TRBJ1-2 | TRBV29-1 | SVEDPTIYGYT
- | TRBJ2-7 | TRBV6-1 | ASSILGFSYEQY
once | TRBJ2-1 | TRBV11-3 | ASTGTEIASYNEQF
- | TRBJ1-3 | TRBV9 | ASSAWGNTIY
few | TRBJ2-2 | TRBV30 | AWSSRGANTGELF
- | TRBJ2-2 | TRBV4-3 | ASSQGHYTGELF
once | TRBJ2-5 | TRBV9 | ASSLGPTGSWGEETQY
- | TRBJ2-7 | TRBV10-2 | ASSEPGQGAQEQY
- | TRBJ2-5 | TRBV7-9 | ASSYISVQETQY
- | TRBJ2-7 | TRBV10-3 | AISESSGGFHEQY
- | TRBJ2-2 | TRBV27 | ASSLGRGSNTGELF